These 2 T cell receptor beta chains were sequenced from one sample in a study of response to subunit inactivated influenza vaccine. TCRdb processed the RT-PCR reads anew with MiXCR; each CDR3 protein has one entry. The table has around 500,000 distinct CDR3 sequences, roughly 9.7% seen once. The material was PBMCs from blood, obtained roughly 6 weeks after vaccination. The origin of the receptors is a man in his forties or fifties who received an inactivated influenza vaccine.

Turning to this clonotype: Possible read error: a much larger clone is one base away. The gene calls are TRBV5-1 and TRBJ2-2, with unresolved D. The CDR3 is 14 amino acids. V dropped 3 bases and J dropped 7 bases, with 13 bases sitting between them. Germline-derived CDR1 and CDR2 are SGHRS and YFSETQ. In nucleotides, the CDR3 is TGCGCCAGCAGCTCGGTGTCCACTGGCGGGGAGCTGTTTTTT. Protein product: CASSSVSTGGELFF.

The rearrangement uses TRBV7-7 and TRBJ2-5; D ambiguous. V was cut by 2 bases and J by 0 bases, with 4 bases left in between. From germline, CDR1 is SSHAT and CDR2 FNYEAQ (reference sequence). The CDR3 loop spans 13 amino acids. The CDR3 nucleotides read TGTGCCAGCAGCTTAATCCACCAAGAGACCCAGTACTTC. It yields the protein CASSLIHQETQYF. Full variable domain (remainder filled in from reference TRBV7-7 and TRBJ2-5): GAGVSQSPRYKVTKRGQDVTLRCDPISSHATLYWYQQALGQGPEFLTYFNYEAQPDKSGLPSDRFSAERPEGSISTLTIQRTEQRDSAMYRCASSLIHQETQYFGPGTRLLVL.